One sample yielded the 29 T cell receptor beta chains listed below, sequenced in a study of blood T cell repertoires in COVID-19. The method was immunoSEQ multiplex PCR; TCRdb's version includes in-frame clones alone and lacks a portion of them. The sample includes about 73,000 clones, about 80% of them seen just once. The material sequenced was peripheral blood. The receptor set was obtained from a human donor in a cohort sampled during active COVID-19.

The CDR3 DNA follows: TGTGCCAGCTCACCAGGCGGGGGCAACTATGGCTACACCTTC. It specifies CASSPGGGNYGYTF. This chain uses TRBV18 with TRBJ1-2; TRBD1 might be the D (6 bases). This CDR3 is built from 14 residues. Deletions cut 2 bases from V and 2 bases from J, with 9 bases between. Germline V gene sequence: CDR1 KGHSH, CDR2 LQKENI.

This rearrangement joins TRBV28 to TRBJ2-7; D may be TRBD1 (6 bases). CDR3 length: 14 residues. Between the trimmed V and J ends, which lost 5 bases and 1 base, there was a span of 12 bases. The germline V gene encodes CDR1 MDHEN and CDR2 SYDVKM. As DNA, the CDR3 is TGTGCCAGCAGTGTTTACAGGGAATCCTACGAGCAGTACTTC. As protein: CASSVYRESYEQYF.

The chain couples TRBV5-1 to TRBJ1-2; the D is unclear. CDR1 and CDR2 (germline): SGHRS, YFSETQ. This CDR3 comprises 14 residues. V lost 4 bases, J lost 5 bases, and 15 bases lay in between. The CDR3 nucleotides read TGCGCCAGCAGCATACCGTCAGACAAATATGGCTACACCTTC. This gives the protein CASSIPSDKYGYTF.

CDR3 DNA: TGTGCCAGCAGATTGAAGCGGGACACCGGGGAGCTGTTTTTT. Translated, it gives CASRLKRDTGELFF. J is TRBJ2-2 and V is TRBV6-5, with D perhaps matching TRBD2 (6 bases). The CDR3 sequence is 14 residues long. Germline V CDR1 and CDR2: MNHEY, SVGAGI. Trimming took 6 bases from V and 3 from J, leaving 11 bases between them.

The chain has TRBV27 and TRBJ2-1, with 13 bases matching TRBD2. J lost 4 bases, V lost 3 bases, and 21 bases had no gene match. In germline, CDR1 is MNHEY, CDR2 SMNVEV (reference sequence). There are 22 residues in the CDR3. The CDR3 region is CASSFRVRVGTSGALRYNEQFF. The CDR3 coding sequence is TGTGCCAGCAGTTTTCGGGTTCGGGTGGGGACTAGCGGGGCGTTAAGATACAATGAGCAGTTCTTC.

V gene TRBV6-2 or TRBV6-3 combines with J gene TRBJ2-7; TRBD1 matches 10 bases. After removal of 2 bases from V and 5 bases from J, the junction contained 15 bases not matched to a gene. Germline CDR1 reads MNHEY; CDR2 reads SVGEGT. This CDR3 has 18 residues. CDR3: CASSYQKFGTGDFHEQYF. The CDR3 nucleotides read TGTGCCAGCAGTTACCAGAAGTTCGGGACAGGGGACTTTCACGAGCAGTACTTC.

The chain has TRBV24-1 and TRBJ2-1; D unresolved. V gave up 5 bases and J gave up 5 bases, with 3 bases separating them. Germline CDR1 and CDR2: KGHDR and SFDVKD. There are 11 residues in the CDR3. The DNA for the CDR3 is TGTGCCACCAGTGGGCACAATGAGCAGTTCTTC. Amino acids: CATSGHNEQFF.

The V and J genes are TRBV10-3 and TRBJ1-5; TRBD1 matches 10 bases. V gave up 0 bases and J gave up 3 bases; unmatched junction bases: 2. The CDR3 covers 16 residues. Looked up from germline, CDR1 is ENHRY and CDR2 is SYGVKD. The CDR3 loop reads CAISESGQGYNQPQHF. The CDR3 DNA follows: TGTGCCATCAGTGAGTCGGGACAGGGGTACAATCAGCCCCAGCATTTT.

This sequence joins TRBV5-1 and TRBJ1-4; D possibly corresponds to TRBD1 (5 bases). The CDR3 has 14 amino acids. V was pared by 8 bases and J by 8 bases, with 19 bases between. Germline CDR1 and CDR2: SGHRS and YFSETQ. CDR3 sequence reads: CASQLEPRTEKLFF. In nucleotides, the CDR3 is TGCGCCAGTCAACTCGAACCCCGGACAGAAAAACTGTTTTTT.

V gene TRBV27 combines with J gene TRBJ1-2, with a weak D call TRBD1 (6 bases). Looked up from germline, CDR1 is MNHEY and CDR2 is SMNVEV (reference sequence). There are 13 residues in the CDR3. V lost 10 bases, J lost 8 bases, and 20 bases lay in between. The CDR3 protein is CAIPPGGPRGYTF. The CDR3 coding sequence is TGTGCCATTCCCCCCGGGGGGCCCCGGGGCTACACCTTC.

The CDR3 sequence is CASSLDPRDRVPYEQYF. As DNA, the CDR3 is TGTGCCAGCAGCTTAGATCCCAGGGACAGGGTTCCCTACGAGCAGTACTTC. This sequence joins TRBV11-3 and TRBJ2-7, with 9 bases aligning to TRBD1. Losses at the gene ends were 0 bases for V and 2 bases for J; bases not matched to a gene: 8. The CDR3 runs to 17 residues. Germline CDR1 reads SGHNT; CDR2 reads YENEEA.

CDR3 region: CASLGITGIYGYTF. The CDR3, as DNA: TGTGCCAGCTTGGGCATCACAGGGATCTATGGCTACACCTTC. The V call is TRBV6-5, the J call TRBJ1-2, with D possibly matching TRBD1 (6 bases). The CDR3 is made up of 14 amino acids. In germline, CDR1 is MNHEY, CDR2 SVGAGI. The germline V and J ends were trimmed by 8 bases and 4 bases, with 17 bases remaining between them.

This chain links TRBV3-1 (or the pseudogene TRBV3-2) with TRBJ1-5, with 7 bases fitting TRBD1. After removal of 4 bases from V and 7 bases from J, the junction contained 7 bases not matched to a gene. Germline loops: CDR1 LGHDT, CDR2 YNNKEL (reference sequence). The CDR3 covers 14 residues. The CDR3, as DNA: TGTGCCAGCAGCCCAACAGGGGCGAGACAGCCCCAGCATTTT. Translation gives CASSPTGARQPQHF.

The V gene is TRBV19, the J gene TRBJ1-2; 9 bases agree with TRBD1. The CDR3 sequence is 15 residues long. Germline V lookup: CDR1 LNHDA, CDR2 SQIVND (reference sequence). V was pared by 6 bases and J by 2 bases, with 7 bases of the junction left unmatched. CDR3 sequence: CASSLDRGKNYGYTF. The CDR3 DNA follows: TGTGCCAGTAGCCTTGACAGGGGGAAGAACTATGGCTACACCTTC.

The table lists this clone with a count of one. The J gene is TRBJ2-1, the V gene TRBV7-9; a weak D match, TRBD1 (5 bases). This CDR3 contains 12 residues. From germline, CDR1 is SEHNR and CDR2 FQNEAQ (reference sequence). V was trimmed by 7 bases and J by 10 bases, leaving 14 bases between them. This CDR3 reads CASIDDRDEQFF. For the CDR3, the DNA is TGTGCCAGCATCGACGACAGAGACGAGCAGTTCTTC. The full variable domain, rest sourced from reference TRBV7-9 and TRBJ2-1, is DTGVSQNPRHKITKRGQNVTFRCDPISEHNRLYWYRQTLGQGPEFLTYFQNEAQLEKSRLLSDRFSAERPKGSFSTLEIQRTEQGDSAMYLCASIDDRDEQFFGPGTRLTVL.

The chain joins TRBV18 to TRBJ2-2; 10 bases line up with TRBD1. Germline-derived CDR1 and CDR2 are KGHSH and LQKENI. This CDR3 has 16 residues. J was trimmed by 6 bases and V by 0 bases; bases with no gene match: 4. CDR3 DNA: TGTGCCAGCTCACCACCCGGGACAGGGGTGTCCGGGGAGCTGTTTTTT. Amino acids: CASSPPGTGVSGELFF. Looking up the rest from reference TRBV18 and TRBJ2-2 gives the full variable domain: NAGVMQNPRHLVRRRGQEARLRCSPMKGHSHVYWYRQLPEEGLKFMVYLQKENIIDESGMPKERFSAEFPKEGPSILRIQQVVRGDSAAYFCASSPPGTGVSGELFFGEGSRLTVL.

V gene TRBV12-3 or TRBV12-4 combines with J gene TRBJ2-1, with a weak D call TRBD1 (6 bases). V lost 5 bases and J lost 15, with 17 bases in between. The CDR3 length is 12 residues. CDR3 residues: CASSQTGKTGFF. The CDR3 DNA is TGTGCCAGCAGTCAGACAGGTAAAACTGGGTTCTTC.

The chain carries TRBV7-9 and TRBJ1-1, with no clear D. This CDR3 contains 11 residues. With 7 bases removed from V and 5 bases from J, the gap between germline ends came to 8 bases. CDR1 and CDR2 from the germline V gene are SEHNR and FQNEAQ (reference sequence). The CDR3 region has the DNA TGTGCCAGCATGAGGGTGACTGAAGCTTTCTTT. Translated, it gives CASMRVTEAFF. Full variable domain (missing parts from reference TRBV7-9 and TRBJ1-1): DTGVSQNPRHKITKRGQNVTFRCDPISEHNRLYWYRQTLGQGPEFLTYFQNEAQLEKSRLLSDRFSAERPKGSFSTLEIQRTEQGDSAMYLCASMRVTEAFFGQGTRLTVV.

J is TRBJ1-1 and V is TRBV5-6; 7 nucleotides agree with TRBD1. Germline CDR1 SGHDT, CDR2 YYEEEE. The V segment lost 3 bases and the J segment 7 bases; nucleotides outside the gene matches: 6. This CDR3 spans 13 amino acids. CDR3 DNA sequence: TGTGCCAGCAGCTCCGGGACAGCCTTTGAAGCTTTCTTT. This gives the protein CASSSGTAFEAFF.

This clone is a singleton in its sample. The V and J genes are TRBV6-5 and TRBJ1-6, with a possible D match to TRBD1 (5 bases). CDR3 length: 15 residues. CDR1 and CDR2 from the germline V gene are MNHEY and SVGAGI. V was trimmed by 11 bases and J by 8 bases, leaving 22 bases between them. CDR3 sequence: CAALGLRWGDSPLHF. As DNA, the CDR3 is TGTGCCGCCTTGGGACTCCGTTGGGGTGATTCACCCCTCCACTTT.

This clone has just a few counts. The CDR3: CASSQDWVASSYEQYF. CDR3 nucleotide sequence: TGCGCCAGCAGCCAAGACTGGGTAGCGAGCTCCTACGAGCAGTACTTC. V gene TRBV4-3 combines with J gene TRBJ2-7, with a tentative D call TRBD2 (5 bases). In germline, CDR1 is LGHNA, CDR2 YSLEER. This CDR3 has 16 residues. The V end was cut by 0 bases, the J end by 0 bases, with 12 bases between.

The V call is TRBV19, the J call TRBJ1-2; D possibly corresponds to TRBD1 (6 bases). CDR3 length: 16 residues. CDR1 is LNHDA, CDR2 SQIVND, per germline (reference sequence). V was trimmed by 4 bases and J by 1 base, leaving 16 bases between them. The CDR3 region is CASSTPLGALNYGYTF. In nucleotides, the CDR3 is TGTGCCAGTAGTACCCCCCTGGGGGCTCTTAACTATGGCTACACCTTC.

The chain combines TRBV5-4 with TRBJ2-3; 9 bases line up with TRBD2. Trimming cost V 0 bases and J 4 bases; bases outside gene matches: 6. The CDR3 covers 16 residues. Germline V CDR1 and CDR2: SGHNT, YYREEE (reference sequence). The CDR3 region has the DNA TGTGCCAGCAGCTTGGCCGCTAGCGGGGCTTCAGATACGCAGTATTTT. Amino acid sequence: CASSLAASGASDTQYF.

CDR3 region: CASSLPPDRGLIETQYF. The CDR3, as DNA: TGTGCCAGCAGCTTACCCCCTGACAGGGGGCTAATAGAGACCCAGTACTTC. J is TRBJ2-5 and V is TRBV7-8; 10 nucleotides match TRBD1. The V gene's germline CDR1 is SGHVS and CDR2 FQNEAQ. The CDR3 runs 17 residues. Losses at the gene ends were 2 bases for V and 4 bases for J; bases not matched to a gene: 10.

The chain links TRBV4-3 to TRBJ2-7, with D maybe TRBD1 (6 bases). This CDR3 has 15 amino acids. V was shortened by 1 base and J by 2 bases, with 12 bases between the two germline ends. Germline lookup yields CDR1 LGHNA and CDR2 YSLEER. The CDR3 bases are TGCGCCAGCAGCCAAGGAATACAGGGCACCTACGAGCAGTACTTC. This gives the protein CASSQGIQGTYEQYF.

This clone was counted a single time. The genes are TRBV6-2 or TRBV6-3 and TRBJ2-2; the D is unclear. V dropped 2 bases and J dropped 3 bases, with 7 bases sitting between them. The CDR3 sequence is 14 residues long. The germline V gene has CDR1 MNHEY and CDR2 SVGEGT. CDR3: CASSYAEHTGELFF. Here the CDR3 DNA reads TGTGCCAGCAGTTACGCGGAACACACCGGGGAGCTGTTTTTT.

For the CDR3, the DNA is TGTGCCAGTAGTCTCCCGACAGGGGGCCCTACTCGCAATCAGCCCCAGCATTTT. This gives the protein CASSLPTGGPTRNQPQHF. This chain joins TRBV19 and TRBJ1-5, with TRBD1 matching 10 bases. This CDR3 comprises 18 residues. CDR1 and CDR2 (germline): LNHDA, SQIVND (reference sequence). Losses at the gene ends were 5 bases for V and 2 bases for J; bases not matched to a gene: 12. The full variable domain, completed using reference TRBV19 and TRBJ1-5, is DGGITQSPKYLFRKEGQNVTLSCEQNLNHDAMYWYRQDPGQGLRLIYYSQIVNDFQKGDIAEGYSVSREKKESFPLTVTSAQKNPTAFYLCASSLPTGGPTRNQPQHFGDGTRLSIL.

The gene calls are TRBV7-2 and TRBJ1-5; the D gene is possibly TRBD1 (5 bases). This CDR3 has 14 amino acids. The germline V gene has CDR1 SGHTA and CDR2 FQGNSA. Between the trimmed V and J ends, which lost 5 bases and 4 bases, there was a span of 12 bases. The chain's CDR3 is CASSKAGPNQPQHF. The DNA for the CDR3 is TGTGCCAGCAGCAAAGCGGGGCCAAATCAGCCCCAGCATTTT.

This clone has a handful of counts. The CDR3 nucleotides are TGTGCCAGTACTCAAAGTGGCATCGAAGCTTTCTTT. The encoded protein is CASTQSGIEAFF. This rearrangement joins TRBV19 to TRBJ1-1, with no clear D. Germline values: CDR1 LNHDA, CDR2 SQIVND (reference sequence). Trimming left V 7 bases short and J 8 bases short, with 14 bases between. The CDR3 is 12 amino acids.